Listed below are T cell receptor beta chains from one sample, sequenced in a study of blood T cells in healthy people across ages. TCRdb re-called the 5' RACE reads with MiXCR, one entry per CDR3 protein. The sample includes approximately 780,000 distinct CDR3 sequences, roughly 25% of them seen just once. This same sample was also part of a study on T cells of mothers and their children.

Source material: blood. The receptors shown here come from a boy between 5 and 17 years old in good health. Both conserved end residues are part of each CDR3. A D gene is named only where the DNA matches it firmly. The size field is filled for only some rows; it gives once, few, many or a size class.

d_call	v_call	clone_size	j_call	cdr3_aa	cdr3_nt
-	TRBV2	few	TRBJ2-7	CASSARTDREQYF	TGTGCCAGCAGCGCCCGGACAGACCGCGAGCAGTACTTC
TRBD2	TRBV3-1	-	TRBJ2-7	CASSHPGLAASYEQYF	TGTGCCAGCAGCCACCCGGGACTAGCGGCGTCCTACGAGCAGTACTTC
TRBD2	TRBV27	-	TRBJ2-3	CASSLSASGGTDTQYF	TGTGCCAGCAGTTTATCGGCTAGCGGTGGCACAGATACGCAGTATTTT
-	TRBV20-1	few	TRBJ2-7	CSARYLGNEQYF	TGCAGTGCTAGATATTTGGGGAACGAGCAGTACTTC
TRBD1	TRBV29-1	-	TRBJ2-6	CSVGQGAAGANVLTF	TGCAGCGTCGGACAGGGGGCAGCTGGGGCCAACGTCCTGACTTTC
-	TRBV30	-	TRBJ1-6	CAWSGTANSPLHF	TGTGCCTGGAGTGGAACAGCCAATTCACCCCTCCACTTT
-	TRBV7-9	-	TRBJ2-2	CASSLGGGWAANTGELFF	TGTGCCAGCAGCTTAGGAGGAGGCTGGGCAGCGAACACCGGGGAGCTGTTTTTT
-	TRBV6-6	few	TRBJ2-5	CASSNPRTRSRGTQYF	TGTGCCAGCAGTAACCCACGGACAAGGTCAAGAGGGACCCAGTACTTC
-	TRBV5-1	once	TRBJ2-5	CASSLDSGPRTQYF	TGCGCCAGCAGCTTGGATTCAGGGCCAAGGACCCAGTACTTC
TRBD2	TRBV5-1	-	TRBJ2-1	CASSLTSGAGNEQFF	TGCGCCAGCAGCTTGACCAGCGGGGCTGGCAATGAGCAGTTCTTC
-	TRBV6-1	-	TRBJ1-1	CASSPRTQNTEAFF	TGTGCCAGCAGTCCCCGGACCCAGAACACTGAAGCTTTCTTT
-	TRBV2	few	TRBJ1-3	CASSGVGGGGNTIYF	TGTGCCAGCAGTGGTGTTGGAGGCGGCGGGAACACCATATATTTT
-	TRBV7-9	few	TRBJ2-1	CASSLASEWNEQFF	TGTGCCAGCAGCTTAGCGTCCGAATGGAATGAGCAGTTCTTC
-	TRBV7-9	few	TRBJ1-2	CASSSGDIRYYGYTF	TGTGCCAGCAGCTCAGGGGACATCCGCTACTATGGCTACACCTTC
-	TRBV12-3/TRBV12-4	-	TRBJ1-2	CASSLVVAGTYGYTF	TGTGCCAGCAGTTTAGTCGTGGCAGGTACCTATGGCTACACCTTC
-	TRBV28	-	TRBJ1-2	CASSLRVSSGYTF	TGTGCCAGCAGTCTGAGGGTTTCCAGTGGCTACACCTTC
TRBD1	TRBV28	-	TRBJ1-3	CASSGGSRQGYVGNTIYF	TGTGCCAGCAGTGGAGGATCGCGACAGGGGTACGTCGGAAACACCATATACTTT
-	TRBV5-4	-	TRBJ2-7	CASRKETATYEQYF	TGTGCCAGCCGAAAGGAGACAGCAACTTACGAGCAGTACTTC
TRBD1	TRBV5-1	-	TRBJ2-7	CASRRTGSVEQYF	TGCGCCAGCAGAAGGACAGGGTCGGTCGAGCAGTACTTC
TRBD2	TRBV10-3	-	TRBJ2-1	CAIRRGMDNEQFF	TGTGCCATCAGGCGGGGGATGGACAATGAGCAGTTCTTC
-	TRBV5-1	-	TRBJ1-2	CASSFVGDYGYTF	TGCGCCAGCAGCTTCGTAGGGGACTATGGCTACACCTTC
-	TRBV4-2	few	TRBJ2-1	CASSQGETGGRQFF	TGTGCCAGCAGCCAAGGGGAGACGGGGGGCCGACAGTTCTTC
-	TRBV3-1	-	TRBJ2-6	CASSQYLGTGANVLTF	TGTGCCAGCAGCCAGTACCTCGGGACTGGGGCCAACGTCCTGACTTTC
-	TRBV6-6	few	TRBJ1-4	CASSVQGKLFF	TGTGCCAGCAGCGTACAGGGTAAACTGTTTTTT
TRBD1	TRBV20-1	-	TRBJ2-7	CSALGQGVEAQYF	TGCAGTGCGCTGGGACAGGGCGTGGAGGCGCAGTACTTC
-	TRBV2	few	TRBJ2-4	CASSVEHQYF	TGTGCCAGCAGTGTTGAGCATCAGTACTTC
TRBD1	TRBV5-5	-	TRBJ1-2	CASSRGTGENYGYTF	TGTGCCAGCAGCCGCGGGACAGGAGAGAATTATGGCTACACCTTC
-	TRBV10-2	few	TRBJ1-1	CASRDGKTNTEAFF	TGCGCCAGCAGGGACGGTAAGACGAACACTGAAGCTTTCTTT
TRBD2	TRBV20-1	-	TRBJ2-3	CSALPIAGGSTDTQYF	TGCAGTGCTCTCCCGATAGCGGGGGGGAGCACAGATACGCAGTATTTT
-	TRBV12-3/TRBV12-4	-	TRBJ1-1	CASSDRDGANTEAFF	TGTGCCAGCAGCGACCGGGACGGCGCGAACACTGAAGCTTTCTTT
TRBD1	TRBV11-2	few	TRBJ2-4	CASSVSGGWNIQYF	TGTGCCAGCAGCGTATCAGGGGGCTGGAACATTCAGTACTTC
-	TRBV12-3/TRBV12-4	few	TRBJ2-5	CASSLGQGILETQYF	TGTGCCAGCAGTTTAGGGCAGGGGATTCTGGAGACCCAGTACTTC
-	TRBV14	-	TRBJ2-5	CASSYGRGTLAETQYF	TGTGCCAGCAGCTATGGACGGGGGACTCTGGCAGAGACCCAGTACTTC
-	TRBV15	few	TRBJ2-2	CATSWVRTGELFF	TGTGCCACCAGCTGGGTTCGCACCGGGGAGCTGTTTTTT
TRBD2	TRBV13	few	TRBJ2-7	CASRSWGGIRKQYF	TGTGCCAGTCGGAGTTGGGGGGGAATACGAAAGCAGTACTTC
-	TRBV21-1	few	TRBJ1-2	CASSKIISPCGYTF	TGTGCCAGCAGCAAGATCATCTCACCGTGTGGCTACACCTTC
TRBD1	TRBV30	-	TRBJ2-2	CAWSDLGQANTGELFF	TGTGCCTGGAGTGACCTCGGACAGGCGAACACCGGGGAGCTGTTTTTT
TRBD1	TRBV5-1	few	TRBJ2-5	CASSPDRERETQYF	TGCGCCAGCAGCCCGGACAGGGAGAGGGAGACCCAGTACTTC
-	TRBV6-4	-	TRBJ2-7	CASSRAVCRPRRRDYEQYF	TGTGCCAGCAGTCGAGCTGTATGTCGGCCCAGACGTAGAGACTACGAGCAGTACTTC
-	TRBV9	-	TRBJ1-2	CASSDPRDYGYTF	TGTGCCAGCTCAGACCCTCGGGACTATGGCTACACCTTC
-	TRBV5-1	-	TRBJ1-1	CASSARDQGSAFF	TGCGCCAGCAGCGCCCGGGACCAGGGGTCAGCTTTCTTT
-	TRBV12-3/TRBV12-4	-	TRBJ2-1	CASSFRGTLNEQFF	TGTGCCAGCAGTTTTCGGGGGACCCTCAATGAGCAGTTCTTC
-	TRBV20-1	-	TRBJ2-7	CSAGGWGNEQYF	TGCAGTGCCGGCGGGTGGGGTAACGAGCAGTACTTC
TRBD2	TRBV12-3/TRBV12-4	-	TRBJ2-7	CASSRDGTSGVYEQYF	TGTGCCAGCAGCCGAGACGGGACTAGCGGGGTCTACGAGCAGTACTTC
-	TRBV5-1	-	TRBJ1-4	CASSLRGDATNEKLFF	TGCGCCAGCAGCTTGAGGGGGGACGCAACTAATGAAAAACTGTTTTTT
-	TRBV20-1	-	TRBJ2-1	CSARSRTGSSYNEQFF	TGCAGTGCTAGATCTAGGACGGGGAGCTCCTACAATGAGCAGTTCTTC